The entry that follows covers one TCR beta chain sequence. The data originate from a study of early T cells in non-severe SARS-CoV-2 infection. The CDR3 length is 15 residues. The V gene end was trimmed by 5 bases and the J gene end by 5 bases; junction bases not matched to a gene: 11. TCRdb itself ran the 5' RACE reads through MiXCR, one entry per CDR3 protein. The sample holds some 39,000 distinct CDR3 sequences, over 3% seen once. The gene calls are TRBV12-3 or TRBV12-4 and TRBJ2-5; TRBD2 aligns across 7 bases. The sequence came from an adult who was a healthcare worker with PCR-confirmed SARS-CoV-2 infection or an uninfected control (not recorded which). The sequenced sample was whole blood. CDR3 sequence: CASSPLGGPEETQYF. CDR3 bases: TGTGCCAGCAGTCCCCTGGGAGGGCCAGAGGAGACCCAGTACTTC.